This T cell receptor (beta chain) stems from a study of T cells in Graves' hyperthyroidism and ophthalmopathy. Study details: Before any treatment, at initial diagnosis, peripheral blood was collected.

Across 18 months, stable Graves' hyperthyroidism was marked by no progression to ophthalmopathy. Diagnosis relied on clinical symptoms, serum thyroxine and TRAb, thyroid ultrasound and orbital computed tomography. V was shortened by 0 bases and J by 4 bases, with 12 bases between the two germline ends. Germline CDR1 is DFQATT and CDR2 is SNEGSKA (reference sequence). CDR3 size: 14 residues. Regarding the study as a whole: A median about 6.2 months before onset, the model predicted ophthalmopathy.

TCR beta CDR3 regions were amplified from RNA. The study used the HTBI primer set for a first-round RT-PCR of the TCR CDR3. Using its own MiXCR run on the multiplex PCR reads, TCRdb lists one record per CDR3 protein. The sample gives roughly 570,000 distinct CDR3 sequences, about a sixth of which show up once; around 7.5% is in the top ten. This clonotype was detected ten times or more. Its antigen remains unidentified. Sequencing input: blood. V gene TRBV20-1 combines with J gene TRBJ2-5; D uncertain. The receptor's source is a woman in her twenties or thirties with Graves' hyperthyroidism. The CDR3 reads CSARDGYGRETQYF. The CDR3 coding sequence is TGCAGTGCTAGAGATGGCTATGGAAGAGAGACCCAGTACTTC.